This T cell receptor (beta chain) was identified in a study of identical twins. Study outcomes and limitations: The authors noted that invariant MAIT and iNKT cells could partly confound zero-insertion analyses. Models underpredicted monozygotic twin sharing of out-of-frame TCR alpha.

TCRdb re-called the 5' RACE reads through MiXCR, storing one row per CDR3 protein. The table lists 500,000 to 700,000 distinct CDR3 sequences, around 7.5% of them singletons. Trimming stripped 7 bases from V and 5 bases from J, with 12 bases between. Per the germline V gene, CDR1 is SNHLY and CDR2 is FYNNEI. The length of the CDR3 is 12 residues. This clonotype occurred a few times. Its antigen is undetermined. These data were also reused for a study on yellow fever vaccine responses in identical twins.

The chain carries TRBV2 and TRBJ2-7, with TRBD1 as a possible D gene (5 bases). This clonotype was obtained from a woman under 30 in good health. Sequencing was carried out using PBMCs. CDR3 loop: CASKTQEDEQYF. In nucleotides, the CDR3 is TGTGCCAGCAAGACACAGGAAGACGAGCAGTACTTC.